Presented here are 30 T cell receptor beta chains from one specimen sequenced in a study of CD4 T cells in relation to SARS-CoV-2 and coronaviruses. Assay: immunoSEQ multiplex PCR; the TCRdb copy retains only in-frame clones and omits some. The data hold about 26,000 clones, with around three quarters observed a single time. These TCRs' antigens remain unknown. Before the COVID-19 pandemic, during about 2010-2018, CD4+ T cells were taken from unexposed donors. Isolation of CD4+ T cells took place after approximately eleven days in culture. Sequences were obtained from CD4+ T cells from PBMCs, cultured in vitro. Source of these receptors: a human donor in good health.

The V gene is TRBV3-1 (or the pseudogene TRBV3-2), the J gene TRBJ1-1; D not certain. The CDR3 loop spans 14 amino acids. Germline V lookup: CDR1 LGHDT, CDR2 YNNKEL (reference sequence). Trimming shortened V by 3 bases and J by 8 bases, and 16 bases separated the two germline ends. The CDR3 region is CASSHAGRNFEAFF. CDR3 bases: TGTGCCAGCAGCCATGCGGGCCGAAATTTCGAAGCTTTCTTT.

The J gene is TRBJ2-6, the V gene TRBV7-2; no clear D gene. This CDR3 region has 18 residues. The ends were cut back, 1 base at V and 0 bases at J, with 13 bases in the middle. Germline assignment: CDR1 SGHTA and CDR2 FQGNSA. For the CDR3, the DNA is TGTGCCAGCAGCTTAGTTGGGGTGGGGTCCTCTGGGGCCAACGTCCTGACTTTC. It encodes CASSLVGVGSSGANVLTF.

This chain joins TRBV18 and TRBJ2-7; D remains ambiguous. Trimming removed 3 bases at V and 0 bases at J, with 9 bases between. The germline V gene has CDR1 KGHSH and CDR2 LQKENI. The CDR3 length is 14 residues. This CDR3 reads CASSPDGISYEQYF. DNA for the CDR3: TGTGCCAGCTCACCGGACGGAATCTCCTACGAGCAGTACTTC.

The chain recombines TRBV7-9 with TRBJ2-3; 7 bases line up with TRBD1. This CDR3 is 14 amino acids long. The trim removed 5 bases at V and 4 bases at J, leaving 6 bases unmatched. Germline V CDR1 and CDR2: SEHNR, FQNEAQ (reference sequence). The chain's CDR3 is CASSRGDSADTQYF. CDR3 DNA: TGTGCCAGCAGCCGTGGGGACAGCGCAGATACGCAGTATTTT.

This chain links TRBV6-6 with TRBJ1-2, with 9 bases matching TRBD1. Germline CDR1 is MNHNY and CDR2 is SVGAGI (reference sequence). The length of the CDR3 is 16 residues. V was pared by 4 bases and J by 4 bases, with 10 bases of the junction left unmatched. In nucleotides, the CDR3 is TGTGCCAGCAGTTCCCTTCGTCCGGGACAGGGCTATGGCTACACCTTC. It yields the protein CASSSLRPGQGYGYTF.

This clone was found once. This chain links TRBV27 with TRBJ2-1, with D uncertain. Trimming cost V 8 bases and J 5 bases, with 19 bases left between them. Germline CDR1 MNHEY, CDR2 SMNVEV (reference sequence). CDR3 length: 15 amino acids. The CDR3 DNA follows: TGTGCCAGCCCCCTCGTGTTGGGCAAAGACAATGAGCAGTTCTTC. It is translated as CASPLVLGKDNEQFF.

In DNA, the CDR3 is TGTGCCAGCAGCTTAGCGGTTTCTTATGGCTACACCTTC. Encoded protein: CASSLAVSYGYTF. The genes are TRBV7-2 and TRBJ1-2; the D is unclear. V was shortened by 0 bases and J by 5 bases, with 7 bases between the two germline ends. This CDR3 has 13 amino acids. CDR1 is SGHTA and CDR2 is FQGNSA in the germline V gene. The whole variable domain, filled in from reference TRBV7-2 and TRBJ1-2, reads GAGVSQSPSNKVTEKGKDVELRCDPISGHTALYWYRQSLGQGLEFLIYFQGNSAPDKSGLPSDRFSAERTGGSVSTLTIQRTQQEDSAVYLCASSLAVSYGYTFGSGTRLTVV.

The V call is TRBV19, the J call TRBJ2-3; TRBD2 aligns across 12 bases. The germline gives CDR1 LNHDA, CDR2 SQIVND (reference sequence). There are 15 residues in the CDR3. The V gene end was trimmed by 3 bases and the J gene end by 5 bases; junction bases not matched to a gene: 3. CDR3: CASSMGGLAGDTQYF. CDR3 nucleotides: TGTGCCAGTAGTATGGGGGGACTAGCGGGAGATACGCAGTATTTT.

About this clone itself: The junction differs from germline at one of its ends, possibly a read error. CDR3 sequence (DNA): TGTGCCAGCAGTTCGGGGTGGACGGAGCGCTTC. It codes for CASSSGWTERF. The chain joins TRBV6-2 or TRBV6-3 to TRBJ1-2, with D unclear. CDR1 and CDR2 from the germline V gene are MNHEY and SVGEGT. The CDR3 is made up of 11 amino acids.

Here the CDR3 DNA reads TGTGCCAGCTCCGAGCTCAGTGGAAACACCATATATTTT. This codes for CASSELSGNTIYF. The J gene is TRBJ1-3, the V gene TRBV25-1; D gene ambiguous. This CDR3 region has 13 residues. The germline gives CDR1 MGHDK, CDR2 SYGVNS. Trimming left V 8 bases short and J 3 bases short, with 11 bases between.

V usage is TRBV6-2 or TRBV6-3 and J usage is TRBJ2-1; TRBD2 agrees at 8 bases. Germline V gene sequence: CDR1 MNHEY, CDR2 SVGEGT. The CDR3 extends over 13 amino acids. With 2 bases clipped from V and 15 bases from J, the junction kept 9 bases outside the gene matches. The CDR3 here is CASSYGVGLVAFF. The CDR3 DNA sequence: TGTGCCAGCAGTTACGGGGTGGGACTAGTCGCGTTCTTC.

This clone has just a few counts. This chain uses TRBV12-5 with TRBJ1-2; 9 bases map to TRBD1. Unmatched junction bases numbered 22, after V lost 6 bases and J lost 5 bases. The germline V gene has CDR1 LGHNT and CDR2 FRNRAP. There are 19 residues in the CDR3. CDR3 bases: TGTGCTAGTGGGGACGAAACAGGGGGCTATATCACCGACCATTATGGCTACACCTTC. This translates into CASGDETGGYITDHYGYTF.

The chain uses TRBV7-2 and TRBJ2-5, with 11 bases lining up with TRBD1. This CDR3 has 15 residues. The trim removed 5 bases at V and 4 bases at J, leaving 6 bases unmatched. Looked up from germline, CDR1 is SGHTA and CDR2 is FQGNSA. DNA for the CDR3: TGTGCCAGCAGCCCTTGGACAGGGGGCAGAGAGACCCAGTACTTC. Amino acid sequence: CASSPWTGGRETQYF.

V usage is TRBV5-1 and J usage is TRBJ1-2; D not certain. Germline V gives CDR1 SGHRS, CDR2 YFSETQ. The V end was cut by 0 bases, the J end by 8 bases, with 11 bases between. The CDR3 runs 13 residues. The CDR3 DNA sequence: TGCGCCAGCAGCTTGGAGTCGCGCGGGGGCTACACCTTC. Translated, it gives CASSLESRGGYTF.

V usage is TRBV7-3 and J usage is TRBJ2-2; D may be TRBD1 (6 bases). This CDR3 has 14 amino acids. Per germline, CDR1 SGHTA and CDR2 FQGTGA. V lost 5 bases, J lost 1 base, and 8 bases lay in between. The CDR3 DNA reads TGTGCCAGCAGCCGCAGGGGGAACACCGGGGAGCTGTTTTTT. Residues: CASSRRGNTGELFF.

The chain recombines TRBV7-2 with TRBJ2-7, with D hard to call. The CDR3 has 15 residues. The V end was cut by 5 bases, the J end by 6 bases, with 20 bases between. Germline V gives CDR1 SGHTA, CDR2 FQGNSA. The CDR3 reads CASSPGPQVIREQYF. DNA of the CDR3: TGTGCCAGCAGCCCTGGGCCCCAGGTCATACGCGAGCAGTACTTC.

This clone has more than one count but fewer than ten. The chain employs TRBV30 and TRBJ1-4, with 8 positions matching TRBD1. The CDR3 covers 14 residues. V gave up 0 bases and J gave up 10 bases; unmatched junction bases: 7. Germline CDR1 GTSNPN, CDR2 SVGIG (reference sequence). The CDR3 sequence is CAWSVLQGGGKLFF. For the CDR3, the DNA is TGTGCCTGGAGTGTACTACAGGGGGGTGGAAAACTGTTTTTT.

This clone was seen only a few times. The chain combines TRBV5-8 with TRBJ1-5; TRBD1 is a possible D gene (5 bases). CDR1 SGHTS and CDR2 YDEGEE come from the germline V gene. Trimming pared 3 bases from V and 2 bases from J, leaving 12 bases between. The CDR3 has 15 amino acids. The CDR3 nucleotides are TGTGCCAGCAGCTCCCGCGGGGGAGGCAATCAGCCCCAGCATTTT. Residues: CASSSRGGGNQPQHF. Supplemented by reference TRBV5-8 and TRBJ1-5, the full variable domain reads EAGVTQSPTHLIKTRGQQATLRCSPISGHTSVYWYQQALGLGLQFLLWYDEGEERNRGNFPPRFSGRQFPNYSSELNVNALELEDSALYLCASSSRGGGNQPQHFGDGTRLSIL.

The chain combines TRBV12-5 with TRBJ1-4; a possible D gene is TRBD1 (6 bases). The CDR3 is 16 residues long. Germline V gene lookup returns CDR1 LGHNT and CDR2 FRNRAP. Trimming cost V 5 bases and J 8 bases, with 21 bases left between them. CDR3 region: CASGPHAGRRGEKLFF. In nucleotides, the CDR3 is TGTGCTAGTGGTCCACACGCCGGGCGGAGGGGGGAAAAACTGTTTTTT.

This rearrangement joins TRBV7-6 to TRBJ2-5, with D hard to call. Trimming removed 5 bases at V and 1 base at J, with 17 bases between. The germline CDR1 and CDR2 sequences are SGHVS and FNYEAQ. This CDR3 contains 16 residues. The CDR3 sequence: CASSVPGPSVQETQYF. The CDR3 DNA reads as TGTGCCAGCAGCGTCCCCGGACCCTCTGTCCAAGAGACCCAGTACTTC.

The CDR3 nucleotides read TGCAGCGTTGAAGACAGGGATCCCATCTATGGCTACACCTTC. This translates into CSVEDRDPIYGYTF. The genes are TRBV29-1 and TRBJ1-2; weak D call: TRBD1 (5 bases). V dropped 0 bases and J dropped 4 bases, with 12 bases sitting between them. The CDR3 runs 14 residues. Germline CDR1 reads SQVTM; CDR2 reads ANQGSEA.

The V call is TRBV5-1, the J call TRBJ2-5; D gene ambiguous. V was trimmed by 2 bases and J by 3 bases, leaving 2 bases between them. Germline V lookup: CDR1 SGHRS, CDR2 YFSETQ. There are 11 residues in the CDR3. The CDR3 DNA reads as TGCGCCAGCAGCTTCGAAGAGACCCAGTACTTC. This encodes CASSFEETQYF.

This clone was observed a few times. The chain carries TRBV2 and TRBJ2-7, with 12 bases aligning to TRBD2. The germline gives CDR1 SNHLY, CDR2 FYNNEI. The V segment lost 6 bases and the J segment 3 bases; nucleotides outside the gene matches: 3. This CDR3 comprises 14 residues. The CDR3 DNA reads TGTGCCAGCAGAGGACTAGCGGGGAACTACGAGCAGTACTTC. It specifies CASRGLAGNYEQYF.

This rearrangement joins TRBV7-8 to TRBJ1-5; a possible D gene is TRBD1 (5 bases). The germline V and J ends were trimmed by 5 bases and 2 bases, with 10 bases remaining between them. From germline, CDR1 is SGHVS and CDR2 FQNEAQ. The CDR3 is 14 amino acids. The CDR3 here is CASSLQEGNQPQHF. The CDR3 DNA reads as TGTGCCAGCAGCCTACAGGAGGGCAATCAGCCCCAGCATTTT.

This clone was recorded only once. This rearrangement joins TRBV6-5 to TRBJ2-5; TRBD2 might be the D (6 bases). This CDR3 contains 14 residues. Trimming took off 6 bases at V and 5 bases at J, with 16 bases between the two ends. Germline values: CDR1 MNHEY, CDR2 SVGAGI. For the CDR3, the DNA is TGTGCCAGCAGGCAGACTGGGGGGACGGAGACCCAGTACTTC. Residues: CASRQTGGTETQYF.

This chain links TRBV4-1 with TRBJ1-3, with D perhaps TRBD1 (6 bases). Per germline, CDR1 MGHRA and CDR2 YSYEKL. V was shortened by 1 base and J by 0 bases, with 16 bases between the two germline ends. The CDR3 is 18 amino acids. In nucleotides, the CDR3 is TGCGCCAGCAGCCAAGTTATCCTTGTCAGGGGCTCTGGAAACACCATATATTTT. Its protein product is CASSQVILVRGSGNTIYF.

This clone appeared a few times. The rearrangement joins TRBV2 to TRBJ2-1; the match to TRBD2 covers 11 bases. CDR1 and CDR2 (germline): SNHLY, FYNNEI. The CDR3 is made up of 14 amino acids. Trimming removed 7 bases from V and 6 bases from J; junction bases left unmatched: 5. In DNA, the CDR3 is TGTGCCAGCACCCCCGGGACTAGCGGCAATGAGCAGTTCTTC. Translation gives CASTPGTSGNEQFF.

The rearrangement uses TRBV29-1 and TRBJ2-3, with 7 bases identical to TRBD1. The CDR3 length is 12 residues. Germline-derived CDR1 and CDR2 are SQVTM and ANQGSEA. With V trimmed by 4 bases and J by 4 bases, 2 bases remained unmatched. In DNA, the CDR3 is TGCAGCGTTGGACAGGGCCCAGATACGCAGTATTTT. Its translation: CSVGQGPDTQYF.

The chain links TRBV19 to TRBJ1-2; the D gene is possibly TRBD1 (5 bases). This CDR3 comprises 14 residues. CDR1 is LNHDA, CDR2 SQIVND, per germline (reference sequence). V lost 4 bases and J 5 bases, leaving 14 bases between the germline ends. The CDR3 here is CASSTQAGRYGYTF. The CDR3 DNA is TGTGCCAGTAGTACCCAGGCAGGGAGGTATGGCTACACCTTC.

V gene TRBV12-3 or TRBV12-4 combines with J gene TRBJ1-1; D perhaps matches TRBD1 (5 bases). The CDR3 contains 13 residues. Trimming removed 8 bases at V and 0 bases at J, with 10 bases between. CDR3 nucleotides: TGTGCCAGCGGTCGGGGGATGAACACTGAAGCTTTCTTT. Encoded protein: CASGRGMNTEAFF.